The clone carrying this TCR beta chain was picked up a small number of times. Its specificity is not known. The patients, who ranged from 18 to 65 in age, presented with newly diagnosed hyperthyroidism lasting under 2 months. The diagnostic basis comprised clinical symptoms, serum thyroxine and TRAb, thyroid ultrasound and orbital computed tomography. This record comes from a study of T cells in Graves' hyperthyroidism and ophthalmopathy. Study-wide results and caveats: Ophthalmopathy stood apart from stable hyperthyroidism in a 13 V-J model.

The CDR3 loop spans 15 amino acids. V was shortened by 1 base and J by 4 bases, with 10 bases between the two germline ends. CDR1 is MGHRA, CDR2 YSYEKL, per germline. RNA transcripts were the template for amplifying TCR beta CDR3 regions. A set of HTBI primers served as the primers for a first-round RT-PCR of the TCR CDR3. TCRdb processed the multiplex PCR reads anew with MiXCR; each CDR3 protein has one entry. This repertoire shows around 560,000 distinct CDR3 sequences, around 17% found once; its top ten account for about 17%. The sequencing input was blood. This sequence originates from a woman aged 18-30 years with Graves' hyperthyroidism. The rearrangement links TRBV4-1 to TRBJ2-2, with D maybe TRBD1 (6 bases). The DNA for the CDR3 is TGCGCCAGCAGCCAAGCTGAGGGGGTCACCGGGGAGCTGTTTTTT. Translation: CASSQAEGVTGELFF.